Sequencing of this TCR beta chain was carried out in a study of OX40 agonist ivuxolimab in advanced cancers. The CDR3 is 13 amino acids. The V end was cut by 6 bases, the J end by 4 bases, with 10 bases between. Germline assignment: CDR1 SNHLY and CDR2 FYNNEI. Peripheral blood came from all dose cohorts at three timepoints. Libraries were prepared by immunoSEQ multiplex PCR; TCRdb keeps only in-frame clonotypes and omits some of them. Among 78,000 or so clones listed, roughly 90% were seen once. The J gene is TRBJ1-5, the V gene TRBV2; D perhaps matches TRBD1 (5 bases). The TCR originated in an adult with an advanced solid tumor such as melanoma, head and neck, liver or kidney cancer. The starting material was CD4+ or CD8+ T cells sorted from blood, obtained in a trial of the OX40 agonist ivuxolimab. The DNA for the CDR3 is TGTGCCAGCAGGGGCGGGGCTAATCAGCCCCAGCATTTT. Amino acid sequence: CASRGGANQPQHF. The whole variable domain, filled in from reference TRBV2 and TRBJ1-5, reads EPEVTQTPSHQVTQMGQEVILRCVPISNHLYFYWYRQILGQKVEFLVSFYNNEISEKSEIFDDQFSVERPDGSNFTLKIRSTKLEDSAMYFCASRGGANQPQHFGDGTRLSIL.